This TCR beta chain was observed in a study of a mutant IDH1 vaccine in newly diagnosed glioma. Background on the study: Mean patient age was approximately 40 years; about 60% were male and around 40% female.

Some clones are missing from TCRdb's copy, which holds only in-frame ones; the method was immunoSEQ multiplex PCR. The sample holds approximately 92,000 clones; 83% are singletons and the top ten take approximately 7.4%. V dropped 0 bases and J dropped 0 bases, with 12 bases sitting between them. The CDR3 runs 17 residues. Germline CDR1 reads KGHSH; CDR2 reads LQKENI. Time point noted: baseline, week 1 (first vaccination visit). Stated treatment: pre-vaccination baseline after standard-of-care therapy. This chain uses TRBV18 with TRBJ1-5; D uncertain. This clonotype was sampled from a woman between 45 and 60 years old with glioma. The material sequenced was PBMCs, taken from a glioma patient treated with radiotherapy, temozolomide or both. The CDR3 DNA follows: TGTGCCAGCTCACCACCGAAATCTGGGTTTAGCAATCAGCCCCAGCATTTT. Translation: CASSPPKSGFSNQPQHF.